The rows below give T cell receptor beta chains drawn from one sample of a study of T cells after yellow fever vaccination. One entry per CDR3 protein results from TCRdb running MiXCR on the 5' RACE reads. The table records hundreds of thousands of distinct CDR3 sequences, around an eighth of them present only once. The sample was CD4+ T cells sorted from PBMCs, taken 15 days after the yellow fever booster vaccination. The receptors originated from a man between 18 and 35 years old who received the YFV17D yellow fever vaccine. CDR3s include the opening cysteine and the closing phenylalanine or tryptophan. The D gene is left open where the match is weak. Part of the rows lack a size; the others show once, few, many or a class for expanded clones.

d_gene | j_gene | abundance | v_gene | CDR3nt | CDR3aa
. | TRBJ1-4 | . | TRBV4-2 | TGTGCCAGCAGCCAAGGGTCTAATGAAAAACTGTTTTTT | CASSQGSNEKLFF
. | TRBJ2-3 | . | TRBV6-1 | TGTGCCAGCAAGCAGGGGTCGGGCACAGATACGCAGTATTTT | CASKQGSGTDTQYF
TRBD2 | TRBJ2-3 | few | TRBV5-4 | TGTGCCAGCAGCTCCTCCTTGGGGGGGGGTAGCACAGATACGCAGTATTTT | CASSSSLGGGSTDTQYF
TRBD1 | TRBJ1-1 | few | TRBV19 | TGTGCCAGTAGTGCGGACAGGGGCGATTTGAACACTGAAGCTTTCTTT | CASSADRGDLNTEAFF
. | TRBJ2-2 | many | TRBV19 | TGTGCCAGTAGCCTACAGGACACCGGGGAGCTGTTTTTT | CASSLQDTGELFF
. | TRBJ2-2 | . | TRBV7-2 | TGTGCCAGCAGCATCACAGAGGGGGGCACCGGGGAGCTGTTTTTT | CASSITEGGTGELFF
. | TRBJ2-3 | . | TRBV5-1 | TGCGCCAGCAGCTTGTTCCCTAGAGATACGCAGTATTTT | CASSLFPRDTQYF
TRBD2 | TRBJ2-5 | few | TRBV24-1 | TGTGCCACCTCCCAGCGGGGGGGCCCAGAGACCCAGTACTTC | CATSQRGGPETQYF
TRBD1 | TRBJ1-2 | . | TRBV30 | TGTGCCTGGAGTTCAGGGGGCTATGGCTACACCTTC | CAWSSGGYGYTF
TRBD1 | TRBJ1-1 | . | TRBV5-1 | TGCGCCAGCAGGAGGACAGGGGGCGCGAACACTGAAGCTTTCTTT | CASRRTGGANTEAFF
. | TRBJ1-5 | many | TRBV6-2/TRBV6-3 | TGTGCCAGCAGTTACCCACAGGTAGGGAATCAGCCCCAGCATTTT | CASSYPQVGNQPQHF
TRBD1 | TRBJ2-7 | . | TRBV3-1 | TGTGCCAGCAGCCGGGGGACAGGGGAATCCTACGAGCAGTACTTC | CASSRGTGESYEQYF
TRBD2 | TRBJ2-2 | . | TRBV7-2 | TGTGCCAGCAGCTTAAACGGGGGGGCCAGCACCGGGGAGCTGTTTTTT | CASSLNGGASTGELFF
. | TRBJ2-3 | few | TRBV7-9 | TGTGCCAGCAGCTTACTAACCGGGGCTACCACAGATACGCAGTATTTT | CASSLLTGATTDTQYF
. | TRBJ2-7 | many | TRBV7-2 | TGTGCCAGCAGCCGGACAACCTACGAGCAGTACTTC | CASSRTTYEQYF
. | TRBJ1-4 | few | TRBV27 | TGTGCCAGCAGTTCGCGGGCGGGTGAAAAACTGTTTTTT | CASSSRAGEKLFF
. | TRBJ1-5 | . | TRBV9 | TGTGCCAGCAGCGGTGCGGCAGAGTTTCAGCCCCAGCATTTT | CASSGAAEFQPQHF
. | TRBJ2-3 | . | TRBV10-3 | TGTGCCATCAGCCCCTATGGGGGGGGCGTGGATACGCAGTATTTT | CAISPYGGGVDTQYF
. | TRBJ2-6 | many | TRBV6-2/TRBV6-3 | TGTGCCAGCAGTTACCATTCATCCGGGCCCGGGGCCAACGTCCTGACTTTC | CASSYHSSGPGANVLTF
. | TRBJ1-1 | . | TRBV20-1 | TGCAGTGCTAGAGATCAGCGGGGGATAGGAGCTTTCTTT | CSARDQRGIGAFF
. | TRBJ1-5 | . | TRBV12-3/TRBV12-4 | TGTGCCAGCAGGTTGACAGCCAATCAGCCCCAGCATTTT | CASRLTANQPQHF
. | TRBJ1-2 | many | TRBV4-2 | TGTGCCAGCAGCCAAGATAAAGGTGCGGGAAGGGGCTACACCTTC | CASSQDKGAGRGYTF
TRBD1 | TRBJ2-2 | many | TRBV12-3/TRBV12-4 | TGTGCCAGCAGTTTGTTGGCAGGGGGCTCCCCTAACACCGGGGAGCTGTTTTTT | CASSLLAGGSPNTGELFF
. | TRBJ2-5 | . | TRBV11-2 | TGTGCCAGCAGCCCCTACAGGGGGGGGGTCCAAGAGACCCAGTACTTC | CASSPYRGGVQETQYF
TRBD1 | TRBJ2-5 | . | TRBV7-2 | TGTGCCAGCAGCTCGACAGGGGGTAAAGAGACCCAGTACTTC | CASSSTGGKETQYF
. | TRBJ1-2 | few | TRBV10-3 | TGTGCCACAGAGGTTGAGGCGAACTATGGCTACACCTTC | CATEVEANYGYTF
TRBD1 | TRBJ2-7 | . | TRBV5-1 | TGCGCCAGCGAGGAGGACAGGGGGCGCGAGCAGTACTTC | CASEEDRGREQYF
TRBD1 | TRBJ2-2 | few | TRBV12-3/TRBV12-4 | TGTGCCAGCAGTAGACAGGGGCCCACCGGGGAGCTGTTTTTT | CASSRQGPTGELFF
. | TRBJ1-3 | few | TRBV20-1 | TGCAGTGCTAGAAAGGGGAATCGTGGAAACACCATATATTTT | CSARKGNRGNTIYF
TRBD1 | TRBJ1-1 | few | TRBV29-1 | TGCAGCGTGAAGCCGGGACAGAGCTTAGCTTTCTTT | CSVKPGQSLAFF
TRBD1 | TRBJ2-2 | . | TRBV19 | TGTGCAGCGGCCGGGACAGCGAACACCGGGGAGCTGTTTTTT | CAAAGTANTGELFF
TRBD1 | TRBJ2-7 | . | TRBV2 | TGTGCCAGCAGAACCAGTTTACAGGGGCCCTCGGTCGGATTC | CASRTSLQGPSVGF
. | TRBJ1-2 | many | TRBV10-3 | TGTGCCATCAGTGCCCGGGGGGGGCTCCGACGGGATGGCTACACCTTC | CAISARGGLRRDGYTF
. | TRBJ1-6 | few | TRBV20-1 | TGCAGTGCTAGATTGGACAGTACCAATTCACCCCTCCACTTT | CSARLDSTNSPLHF
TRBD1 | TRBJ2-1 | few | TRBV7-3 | TGTGCCAGCAGCTTAAGGTGGGGACAGGGGCACGACAATGAGCAGTTCTTC | CASSLRWGQGHDNEQFF
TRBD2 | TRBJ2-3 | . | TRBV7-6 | TGTGCCAGCAGCATGGGACTAGGGGCAGGGACGCAGTATTTT | CASSMGLGAGTQYF
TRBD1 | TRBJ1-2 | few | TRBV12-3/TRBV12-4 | TGTGCCAGCAGTTTCTCGTCAGGGGGCAACTATGGCTACACCTTC | CASSFSSGGNYGYTF
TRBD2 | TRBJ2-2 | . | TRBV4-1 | TGCGCCAGCAGCCGGGGACTAGGGCAAGGCGGGGAGCTGTTTTTT | CASSRGLGQGGELFF
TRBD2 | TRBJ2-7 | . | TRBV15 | TGTGCCACCAGCAGCGAGCGGGGGGAAACCTACGAGCAGTACTTC | CATSSERGETYEQYF